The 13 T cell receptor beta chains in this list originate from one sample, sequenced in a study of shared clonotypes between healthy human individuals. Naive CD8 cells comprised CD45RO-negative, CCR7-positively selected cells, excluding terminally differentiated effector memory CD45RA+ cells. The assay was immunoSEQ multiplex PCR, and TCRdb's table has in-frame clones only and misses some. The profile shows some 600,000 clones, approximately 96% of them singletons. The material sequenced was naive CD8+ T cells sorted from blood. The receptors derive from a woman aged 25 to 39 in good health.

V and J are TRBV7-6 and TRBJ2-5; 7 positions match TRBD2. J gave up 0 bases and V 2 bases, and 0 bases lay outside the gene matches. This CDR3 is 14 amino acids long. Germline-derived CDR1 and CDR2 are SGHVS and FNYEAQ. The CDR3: CASSLLADQETQYF. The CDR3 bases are TGTGCCAGCAGCTTACTAGCGGACCAAGAGACCCAGTACTTC.

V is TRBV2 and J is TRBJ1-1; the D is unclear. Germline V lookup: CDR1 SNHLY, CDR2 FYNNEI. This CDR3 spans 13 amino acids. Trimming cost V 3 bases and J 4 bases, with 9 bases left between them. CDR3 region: CASSERVSTEAFF. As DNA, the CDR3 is TGTGCCAGCAGTGAGAGGGTGAGCACTGAAGCTTTCTTT. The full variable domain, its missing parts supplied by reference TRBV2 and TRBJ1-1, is EPEVTQTPSHQVTQMGQEVILRCVPISNHLYFYWYRQILGQKVEFLVSFYNNEISEKSEIFDDQFSVERPDGSNFTLKIRSTKLEDSAMYFCASSERVSTEAFFGQGTRLTVV.

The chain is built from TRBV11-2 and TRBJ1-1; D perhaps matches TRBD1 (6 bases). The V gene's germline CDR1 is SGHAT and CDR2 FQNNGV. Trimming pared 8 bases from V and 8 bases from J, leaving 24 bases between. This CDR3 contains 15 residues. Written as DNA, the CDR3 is TGTGCCAGCCGGCCTATCGTCGGGGGGCGCGGGGAAGCTTTCTTT. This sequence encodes CASRPIVGGRGEAFF.

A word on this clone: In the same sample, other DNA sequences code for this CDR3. The CDR3 DNA sequence: TGTGCCAGCAGTTACTCGGGGGGATTGAACACTGAAGCTTTCTTT. Its protein is CASSYSGGLNTEAFF. V and J are TRBV6-5 and TRBJ1-1; possible D gene TRBD1, 5 bases. Between the trimmed V and J ends, which lost 0 bases and 0 bases, there was a span of 8 bases. This CDR3 region has 15 residues. Germline lookup yields CDR1 MNHEY and CDR2 SVGAGI.

The CDR3 spells CASSTGLAGGPRYNEQFF. CDR3 coding DNA: TGCGCCAGCAGCACCGGACTAGCGGGAGGGCCGAGATACAATGAGCAGTTCTTC. The chain combines TRBV5-1 with TRBJ2-1; TRBD2 agrees at 15 bases. The junction had 9 bases not matched to a gene; V was cut back by 4 bases and J by 4 bases. Germline CDR1 is SGHRS and CDR2 is YFSETQ. CDR3 length equals 18 residues.

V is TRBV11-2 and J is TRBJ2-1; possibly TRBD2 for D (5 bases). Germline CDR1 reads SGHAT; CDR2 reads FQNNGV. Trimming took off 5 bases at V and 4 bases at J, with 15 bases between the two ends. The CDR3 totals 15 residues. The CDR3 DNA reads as TGTGCCAGCAGCCTTATCCTCAGCGGATACAATGAGCAGTTCTTC. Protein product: CASSLILSGYNEQFF.

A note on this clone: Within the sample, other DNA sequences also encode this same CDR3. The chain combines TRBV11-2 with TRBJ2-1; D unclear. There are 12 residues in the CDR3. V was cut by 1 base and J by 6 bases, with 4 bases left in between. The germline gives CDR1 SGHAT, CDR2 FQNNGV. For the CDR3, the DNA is TGTGCCAGCAGCTTAGCAGCCAATGAGCAGTTCTTC. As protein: CASSLAANEQFF.

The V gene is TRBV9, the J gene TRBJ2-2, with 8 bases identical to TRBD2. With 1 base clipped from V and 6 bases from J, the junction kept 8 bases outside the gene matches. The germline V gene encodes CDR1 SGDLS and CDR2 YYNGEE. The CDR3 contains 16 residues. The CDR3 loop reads CASSVSSGSIAGELFF. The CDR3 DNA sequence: TGTGCCAGCAGCGTAAGCAGCGGGAGCATCGCCGGGGAGCTGTTTTTT.

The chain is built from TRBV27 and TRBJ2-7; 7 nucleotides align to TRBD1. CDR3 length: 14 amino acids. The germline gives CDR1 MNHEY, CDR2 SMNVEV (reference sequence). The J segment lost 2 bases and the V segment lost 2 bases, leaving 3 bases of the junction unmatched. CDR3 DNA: TGTGCCAGCAGTTTAATCGGGACAGCCTACGAGCAGTACTTC. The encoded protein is CASSLIGTAYEQYF.

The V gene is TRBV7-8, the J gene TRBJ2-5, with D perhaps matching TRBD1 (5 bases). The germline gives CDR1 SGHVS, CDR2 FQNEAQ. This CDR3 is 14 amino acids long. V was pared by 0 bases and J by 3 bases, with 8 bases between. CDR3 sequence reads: CASSLALDKETQYF. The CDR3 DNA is TGTGCCAGCAGCTTAGCGCTGGACAAAGAGACCCAGTACTTC.

In nucleotides, the CDR3 is TGCGCCAGCCGACCGGGACGGACCACCGGGGAGCTGTTTTTT. Its translation: CASRPGRTTGELFF. The chain employs TRBV4-1 and TRBJ2-2; D tentatively reads TRBD1 or TRBD2 (5 bases each). Germline CDR1 reads MGHRA; CDR2 reads YSYEKL. The CDR3 totals 14 residues. Trimming removed 8 bases from V and 4 bases from J, with 14 bases in between.

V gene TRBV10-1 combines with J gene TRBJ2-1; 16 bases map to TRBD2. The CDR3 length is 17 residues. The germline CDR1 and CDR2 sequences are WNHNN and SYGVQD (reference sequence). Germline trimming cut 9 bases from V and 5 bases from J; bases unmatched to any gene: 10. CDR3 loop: CARRGGLAGGGHNEQFF. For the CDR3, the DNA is TGCGCCAGGCGTGGGGGACTAGCGGGAGGGGGACACAATGAGCAGTTCTTC.

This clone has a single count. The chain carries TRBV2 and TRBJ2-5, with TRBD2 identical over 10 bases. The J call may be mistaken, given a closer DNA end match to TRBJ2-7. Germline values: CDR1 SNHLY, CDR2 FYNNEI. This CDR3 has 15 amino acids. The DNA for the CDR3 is TGTGCCAGCAGCGAGCTAGCGGGAGAACCCTACGAGCAGTACTTC. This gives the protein CASSELAGEPYEQYF.